This T cell receptor (beta chain) was identified in a study of cytomegalovirus exposure and HLA in healthy donors. A few counts support this clone. PCR was performed using 60 Vbeta and 13 Jbeta primers. TCRdb's table, derived via immunoSEQ multiplex PCR, lists solely in-frame clones and lacks some. The data contain roughly 170,000 clones, approximately 78% of them singletons. The ends lost 0 bases at V and 7 bases at J; junction bases unmatched: 9. CDR3 length equals 16 residues. Per germline, CDR1 LNHNV and CDR2 YYDKDF (reference sequence). The V gene is TRBV15, the J gene TRBJ2-7, with 10 positions matching TRBD2. The sample was PBMCs. The origin of this receptor is a woman in her late teens or twenties in good health and CMV-seronegative. CDR3 sequence reads: CATSRDSLAGDGEQYF. As DNA, the CDR3 is TGTGCCACCAGCAGAGATAGCCTAGCGGGAGATGGGGAGCAGTACTTC. The complete variable domain, with remaining parts taken from reference TRBV15 and TRBJ2-7, reads DAMVIQNPRYQVTQFGKPVTLSCSQTLNHNVMYWYQQKSSQAPKLLFHYYDKDFNNEADTPDNFQSRRPNTSFCFLDIRSPGLGDTAMYLCATSRDSLAGDGEQYFGPGTRLTVT.